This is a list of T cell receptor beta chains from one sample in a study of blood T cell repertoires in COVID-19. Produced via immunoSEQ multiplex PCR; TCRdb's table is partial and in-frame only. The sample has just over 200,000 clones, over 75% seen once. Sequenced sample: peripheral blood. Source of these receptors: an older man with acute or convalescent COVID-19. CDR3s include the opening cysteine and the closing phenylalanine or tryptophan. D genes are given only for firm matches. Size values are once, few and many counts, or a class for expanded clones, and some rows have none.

CASSPNTIQETQYF TGTGCCAGCAGCCCAAACACGATCCAAGAGACCCAGTACTTC TRBJ2-5 TRBV7-9 . .
CSVDQGGETQYF TGCAGCGTTGATCAAGGAGGGGAGACCCAGTACTTC TRBJ2-5 TRBV29-1 . .
CASSYDRQGAGEAFF TGTGCCAGCAGTTACGACCGACAGGGGGCGGGAGAAGCTTTCTTT TRBJ1-1 TRBV6-5 TRBD1 .
CSAQGSSYEQYF TGCAGCGCCCAGGGGAGCTCCTACGAGCAGTACTTC TRBJ2-7 TRBV29-1 . .
CASSPHVDRVTYNSPLHF TGTGCCAGCAGCCCCCATGTCGACAGGGTCACCTATAATTCACCCCTCCACTTT TRBJ1-6 TRBV7-8 TRBD1 .
CASSPIADSSTDTQYF TGTGCCAGCTCACCGATAGCGGATTCTAGCACAGATACGCAGTATTTT TRBJ2-3 TRBV18 . .
CASSRDRGFATDTQYF TGTGCCAGCTCACGGGACAGGGGGTTCGCCACAGATACGCAGTATTTT TRBJ2-3 TRBV18 TRBD1 .
CASSLSGQKNSPLHF TGTGCCAGCAGCTTATCAGGGCAGAAGAATTCACCCCTCCACTTT TRBJ1-6 TRBV7-3 . .
CASSDRASGANVLTF TGTGCCAGCAGCGACAGGGCCTCTGGGGCCAACGTCCTGACTTTC TRBJ2-6 TRBV7-2 TRBD1 .
CASSPGQNTEAFF TGTGCCAGCTCCCCGGGACAGAACACTGAAGCTTTCTTT TRBJ1-1 TRBV18 . .
CASSLVRAGNTIYF TGTGCCAGCAGCTTAGTTCGCGCTGGAAACACCATATATTTT TRBJ1-3 TRBV11-3 . .
CASSRTGAGREDTQYF TGTGCCAGCAGCCGGACAGGGGCGGGACGAGAAGATACGCAGTATTTT TRBJ2-3 TRBV14 TRBD1 .
CASRATPSDNEQFF TGTGCCAGCAGAGCGACCCCAAGCGACAATGAGCAGTTCTTC TRBJ2-1 TRBV3-1/TRBV3-2 . .
CASRRVPETQYF TGCGCCAGCAGGCGAGTTCCAGAGACCCAGTACTTC TRBJ2-5 TRBV5-1 . .
CATSRNRGRGETQYF TGTGCCACCAGCAGAAACAGGGGGCGCGGGGAGACCCAGTACTTC TRBJ2-5 TRBV15 TRBD1 .
CASSHSGTAGNTIYF TGTGCCAGCAGCCACTCCGGGACAGCTGGAAACACCATATATTTT TRBJ1-3 TRBV11-2 TRBD1 .
CASSPQGAAGNTIYF TGTGCCAGCTCACCACAGGGGGCCGCTGGAAACACCATATATTTT TRBJ1-3 TRBV18 TRBD1 .
CASSLVAGGPQETQYF TGTGCCAGCAGCTTAGTTGCGGGAGGGCCACAAGAGACCCAGTACTTC TRBJ2-5 TRBV11-1 TRBD2 .
CASSPEREPTYEQYF TGTGCCAGCAGCCCCGAGCGGGAGCCTACCTACGAGCAGTACTTC TRBJ2-7 TRBV13 TRBD2 .
CASSATRRETQYF TGTGCCAGTAGCGCGACTAGAAGGGAGACCCAGTACTTC TRBJ2-5 TRBV19 . .
CSANDRTTNEKLFF TGCAGTGCTAATGACAGGACAACTAATGAAAAACTGTTTTTT TRBJ1-4 TRBV20-1 . .
CASSLDRGNSPLHF TGTGCCAGCAGTTTAGACAGGGGTAATTCACCCCTCCACTTT TRBJ1-6 TRBV27 TRBD1 .
CASSLVVSGVAQYF TGTGCCAGCAGCTTAGTCGTTTCGGGAGTGGCCCAGTACTTC TRBJ2-5 TRBV7-9 . .
CASSRVVSRTGIHEQYF TGTGCCAGCAGTCGAGTCGTCTCCCGGACAGGAATACACGAGCAGTACTTC TRBJ2-7 TRBV7-2 TRBD1 .
CASSQRGLAGQETQYF TGTGCCAGCAGCCAAAGGGGACTAGCGGGTCAAGAGACCCAGTACTTC TRBJ2-5 TRBV3-1/TRBV3-2 TRBD2 .
CAISVLSSGANVLTF TGTGCCATCAGTGTGCTGAGCTCTGGGGCCAACGTCCTGACTTTC TRBJ2-6 TRBV10-3 . .
CASSDSSGSFNEQFF TGTGCCAGCAGTGACTCCAGCGGGAGTTTCAATGAGCAGTTCTTC TRBJ2-1 TRBV6-4 TRBD2 .
CATNKGQGIHEQFF TGTGCCACCAATAAGGGACAGGGTATCCATGAGCAGTTCTTC TRBJ2-1 TRBV24-1 TRBD1 .
CASSSTRPPDTQYF TGTGCCAGCAGCTCTACTAGGCCCCCAGATACGCAGTATTTT TRBJ2-3 TRBV7-3 . .
CASSLLRAYEQYF TGTGCCAGCAGTTTACTCAGGGCTTACGAGCAGTACTTC TRBJ2-7 TRBV28 . .
CASSFWGQGNQPQHF TGTGCCAGCAGCTTTTGGGGACAGGGGAATCAGCCCCAGCATTTT TRBJ1-5 TRBV5-5 TRBD1 few
CASSAGLAGGELFF TGCGCCAGCAGCGCGGGACTAGCGGGAGGGGAGCTGTTTTTT TRBJ2-2 TRBV5-1 TRBD2 .
CASKGEVSTDTQYF TGTGCCAGCAAGGGGGAAGTTAGCACAGATACGCAGTATTTT TRBJ2-3 TRBV5-4 . .
CASSTHWTSPYEQYF TGTGCCAGCAGCACCCACTGGACTAGTCCCTACGAGCAGTACTTC TRBJ2-7 TRBV3-1/TRBV3-2 TRBD2 .
CASSLQGAPPRELFF TGCGCCAGCAGCTTGCAGGGGGCCCCCCCCCGGGAGCTGTTTTTT TRBJ2-2 TRBV5-1 TRBD1 .
CASSPQGTGGADTQYF TGTGCCAGCTCACCACAGGGGACAGGGGGCGCAGATACGCAGTATTTT TRBJ2-3 TRBV18 TRBD1 .
CAISEGTQGGETQYF TGTGCCATCAGTGAGGGAACCCAGGGGGGAGAGACCCAGTACTTC TRBJ2-5 TRBV10-3 . .
CASSLGPLLANTGELFF TGTGCCAGCAGCTTAGGTCCCTTGCTGGCAAACACCGGGGAGCTGTTTTTT TRBJ2-2 TRBV7-8 . .
CSVLQGGTGSGNQPQHF TGCAGCGTTTTACAAGGCGGGACAGGGTCTGGCAATCAGCCCCAGCATTTT TRBJ1-5 TRBV29-1 TRBD1 once
CASSPSVLETQYF TGTGCCAGCTCACCATCAGTTTTGGAGACCCAGTACTTC TRBJ2-5 TRBV18 . .